The rows below give T cell receptor beta chains drawn from one sample of a study of T cells in Graves' hyperthyroidism and ophthalmopathy. TCRdb processed the multiplex PCR reads anew with MiXCR; each CDR3 protein has one entry. The table includes around 720,000 distinct CDR3 sequences, approximately 40% detected once. The specimen was blood. Every receptor here comes from a woman between 40 and 50 years old with Graves' hyperthyroidism. The CDR3 runs from the conserved cysteine through the conserved F or W. The D gene is left open where the match is weak. The size of a clone is reported for some rows only, either as once, few or many, or as a class for expanded clones.

J: TRBJ2-1
size: -
V: TRBV19
D: -
DNA: TGTGCCAGTAGTAGGACGCTAGGGAGTGAGCAGTTCTTC
CDR3: CASSRTLGSEQFF

J: TRBJ2-7
size: many
V: TRBV7-9
D: TRBD1
DNA: TGTGCCAGCAGCCTACGGACAGGGGCAAATAACGAGCAGTACTTC
CDR3: CASSLRTGANNEQYF

J: TRBJ2-7
size: many
V: TRBV20-1
D: TRBD2
DNA: TGCAGTGCTAGCTTCTTTAGCGGGGGTTCCTACGAGCAGTACTTC
CDR3: CSASFFSGGSYEQYF

J: TRBJ2-1
size: -
V: TRBV29-1
D: -
DNA: TGCAGCGTTGTGGATAGCGGACAAGGCAATGAGCAGTTCTTC
CDR3: CSVVDSGQGNEQFF

J: TRBJ2-7
size: few
V: TRBV19
D: TRBD1
DNA: TGTGCCAGACCACTTCCGACAGGGGGCTTGGTTTACGAGCAGTACTTC
CDR3: CARPLPTGGLVYEQYF

J: TRBJ1-2
size: -
V: TRBV29-1
D: -
DNA: TGCAGCGTTCGATCTAATGGCTACACCTTC
CDR3: CSVRSNGYTF

J: TRBJ1-5
size: -
V: TRBV20-1
D: -
DNA: TGCAGTGCTAGAGAGGAGGGAGGGACCAGCAATCAGCCCCAGCATTTT
CDR3: CSAREEGGTSNQPQHF

J: TRBJ1-5
size: many
V: TRBV19
D: TRBD1
DNA: TGTGCCAGTAGTATGAGACAGGGGGGCAATCAGCCCCAGCATTTT
CDR3: CASSMRQGGNQPQHF

J: TRBJ1-1
size: many
V: TRBV19
D: -
DNA: TGTGCCAGTCGGGCAGGGTATTTGGACACTGAAGCTTTCTTT
CDR3: CASRAGYLDTEAFF

J: TRBJ2-2
size: -
V: TRBV6-1
D: -
DNA: TGTGCCAGCTCCAAAAGGAGTAACTCGAACACCGGGGAGCTGTTTTTT
CDR3: CASSKRSNSNTGELFF

J: TRBJ1-5
size: many
V: TRBV11-2
D: -
DNA: TGTGCCAGCAGCTTACAGGAGACTCAGCCCCAGCATTTT
CDR3: CASSLQETQPQHF

J: TRBJ2-7
size: -
V: TRBV5-5
D: TRBD2
DNA: TGTGCCAGCAGCTATACACTAGCGGGAGGCGCCTACGAGCAGTACTTC
CDR3: CASSYTLAGGAYEQYF

J: TRBJ1-2
size: -
V: TRBV24-1
D: TRBD1
DNA: TGTGCCACCAGTGATTGGACAGGTAACGGCTACACCTTC
CDR3: CATSDWTGNGYTF

J: TRBJ1-2
size: -
V: TRBV12-3/TRBV12-4
D: TRBD1
DNA: TGTGCCAGCGGTTCGGCGACAGGGTATGGTGGCTACACCTTC
CDR3: CASGSATGYGGYTF

J: TRBJ2-5
size: -
V: TRBV28
D: -
DNA: TGTGCCAGCAGCCAAGAAGGCAAAAGGGCGGGAAGGGAGACCCAGTACTTC
CDR3: CASSQEGKRAGRETQYF

J: TRBJ2-6
size: -
V: TRBV12-3/TRBV12-4
D: -
DNA: TGTGCCAGCAGTTTATCTGCGGGTTCTGGGGCCAACGTCCTGACTTTC
CDR3: CASSLSAGSGANVLTF

J: TRBJ1-6
size: many
V: TRBV7-2
D: -
DNA: TGTGCCAGCAGCTTCGTAAGATCGGGACCACCCCTCCACTTT
CDR3: CASSFVRSGPPLHF

J: TRBJ1-2
size: many
V: TRBV20-1
D: -
DNA: TGCAGTGCCACACTTCAGGTGGCCAATGGCTACACCTTC
CDR3: CSATLQVANGYTF

J: TRBJ1-2
size: many
V: TRBV7-8
D: -
DNA: TGTGCCAGCAGCTTAGGGGCAGGCGGGCAAGGCTACACCTTC
CDR3: CASSLGAGGQGYTF

J: TRBJ2-5
size: many
V: TRBV5-1
D: -
DNA: TGCGCCAGCAGCTTGGCTAGCCGTAGCGGAGGACAAGAGACCCAGTACTTC
CDR3: CASSLASRSGGQETQYF

J: TRBJ2-7
size: many
V: TRBV20-1
D: -
DNA: TGCAGTGCTAGAGACTCGACCTACGAGCAGTACTTC
CDR3: CSARDSTYEQYF

J: TRBJ2-7
size: -
V: TRBV6-4
D: TRBD2
DNA: TGTGCCAGCAGTGACGGGACTAGCGCCGAGCAGTACTTC
CDR3: CASSDGTSAEQYF

J: TRBJ2-7
size: many
V: TRBV7-2
D: TRBD1
DNA: TGTGCCAGCAGCACCTGGACAGGGGAATACGAGCAGTACTTC
CDR3: CASSTWTGEYEQYF

J: TRBJ1-1
size: few
V: TRBV29-1
D: -
DNA: TGCAGCGCCGTCGGCGTATTGAACACTGAAGCTTTCTTT
CDR3: CSAVGVLNTEAFF

J: TRBJ1-2
size: many
V: TRBV7-8
D: TRBD1
DNA: TGTGCCAGCAGGCCCCTCAGACAGGGTGTCTTTGGCTACACCTTC
CDR3: CASRPLRQGVFGYTF

J: TRBJ2-7
size: many
V: TRBV20-1
D: -
DNA: TGCAGTGCTCGTAGGAGCTCTTACGAGCAGTACTTC
CDR3: CSARRSSYEQYF

J: TRBJ2-5
size: many
V: TRBV11-2
D: TRBD1
DNA: TGTGCCAGCACGATTACAGGGGTTGGAGAGACCCAGTACTTC
CDR3: CASTITGVGETQYF

J: TRBJ2-7
size: -
V: TRBV5-1
D: TRBD1
DNA: TGCGCCAGCAGCCCTGGTGTACAGGGGGGCTACGAGCAGTACTTC
CDR3: CASSPGVQGGYEQYF

J: TRBJ2-7
size: few
V: TRBV4-3
D: -
DNA: TGCGCCAGCAGCCAAGATACCGGGATCCCCTACGAGCAGTACTTC
CDR3: CASSQDTGIPYEQYF

J: TRBJ1-2
size: -
V: TRBV7-2
D: TRBD1
DNA: TGTGCCAGCAGCTACCGGGGACAGGGTTTGAGTCATGGCTACACCTTC
CDR3: CASSYRGQGLSHGYTF

J: TRBJ1-4
size: -
V: TRBV7-9
D: -
DNA: TGTGCCAGCAGCTCACAGGACCCTAATGAAAAACTGTTTTTT
CDR3: CASSSQDPNEKLFF

J: TRBJ1-6
size: once
V: TRBV2
D: -
DNA: TGTGCCAGCAGTGCTAGTGGTAGGGGTAATTCACCCCTCCACTTT
CDR3: CASSASGRGNSPLHF

J: TRBJ1-2
size: few
V: TRBV20-1
D: TRBD1
DNA: TGCAGTGCTAGAACCGGAACAACAGGGGGGATGGGCGGCTACACCTTC
CDR3: CSARTGTTGGMGGYTF

J: TRBJ2-7
size: -
V: TRBV7-9
D: -
DNA: TGTGCCAGCAGCTCACCACCGGCAGGGGTCTACGAGCAGTACTTC
CDR3: CASSSPPAGVYEQYF

J: TRBJ1-2
size: few
V: TRBV4-3
D: -
DNA: TGCGCCAGCAGCGGATTAAGGGATTCCCATGGCTACACCTTC
CDR3: CASSGLRDSHGYTF

J: TRBJ1-3
size: many
V: TRBV20-1
D: TRBD1
DNA: TGCAGTGCTTCTGGACAGGGTGTGCGAGGAAACACCATATATTTT
CDR3: CSASGQGVRGNTIYF

J: TRBJ1-5
size: -
V: TRBV10-3
D: -
DNA: TGTGCCATCAGTGACCAAGGTGGAGATCAGCCCCAGCATTTT
CDR3: CAISDQGGDQPQHF

J: TRBJ1-5
size: -
V: TRBV12-3/TRBV12-4
D: TRBD1
DNA: TGTGCCAGCAGTTCCACAGGGGGCGCTAGCAATCAGCCCCAGCATTTT
CDR3: CASSSTGGASNQPQHF

J: TRBJ1-6
size: -
V: TRBV6-5
D: TRBD1
DNA: TGTGCCAGCAGTTACTCGAGGACCTATCGGACAGGGAATAATTCACCCCTCCACTTT
CDR3: CASSYSRTYRTGNNSPLHF

J: TRBJ2-2
size: -
V: TRBV20-1
D: TRBD2
DNA: TGCAGTGCTAGAGATCTGAGCGGGAGGGCCGGGGAGCTGTTTTTT
CDR3: CSARDLSGRAGELFF

J: TRBJ1-5
size: few
V: TRBV12-3/TRBV12-4
D: -
DNA: TGTGCCAGCAGCCAAGCTCCCCAGTGGGTGCCCCAGCATTTT
CDR3: CASSQAPQWVPQHF

J: TRBJ2-7
size: many
V: TRBV7-2
D: -
DNA: TGTGCCAGCAGCCTAACGGGACATACCTACGAGCAGTACTTC
CDR3: CASSLTGHTYEQYF